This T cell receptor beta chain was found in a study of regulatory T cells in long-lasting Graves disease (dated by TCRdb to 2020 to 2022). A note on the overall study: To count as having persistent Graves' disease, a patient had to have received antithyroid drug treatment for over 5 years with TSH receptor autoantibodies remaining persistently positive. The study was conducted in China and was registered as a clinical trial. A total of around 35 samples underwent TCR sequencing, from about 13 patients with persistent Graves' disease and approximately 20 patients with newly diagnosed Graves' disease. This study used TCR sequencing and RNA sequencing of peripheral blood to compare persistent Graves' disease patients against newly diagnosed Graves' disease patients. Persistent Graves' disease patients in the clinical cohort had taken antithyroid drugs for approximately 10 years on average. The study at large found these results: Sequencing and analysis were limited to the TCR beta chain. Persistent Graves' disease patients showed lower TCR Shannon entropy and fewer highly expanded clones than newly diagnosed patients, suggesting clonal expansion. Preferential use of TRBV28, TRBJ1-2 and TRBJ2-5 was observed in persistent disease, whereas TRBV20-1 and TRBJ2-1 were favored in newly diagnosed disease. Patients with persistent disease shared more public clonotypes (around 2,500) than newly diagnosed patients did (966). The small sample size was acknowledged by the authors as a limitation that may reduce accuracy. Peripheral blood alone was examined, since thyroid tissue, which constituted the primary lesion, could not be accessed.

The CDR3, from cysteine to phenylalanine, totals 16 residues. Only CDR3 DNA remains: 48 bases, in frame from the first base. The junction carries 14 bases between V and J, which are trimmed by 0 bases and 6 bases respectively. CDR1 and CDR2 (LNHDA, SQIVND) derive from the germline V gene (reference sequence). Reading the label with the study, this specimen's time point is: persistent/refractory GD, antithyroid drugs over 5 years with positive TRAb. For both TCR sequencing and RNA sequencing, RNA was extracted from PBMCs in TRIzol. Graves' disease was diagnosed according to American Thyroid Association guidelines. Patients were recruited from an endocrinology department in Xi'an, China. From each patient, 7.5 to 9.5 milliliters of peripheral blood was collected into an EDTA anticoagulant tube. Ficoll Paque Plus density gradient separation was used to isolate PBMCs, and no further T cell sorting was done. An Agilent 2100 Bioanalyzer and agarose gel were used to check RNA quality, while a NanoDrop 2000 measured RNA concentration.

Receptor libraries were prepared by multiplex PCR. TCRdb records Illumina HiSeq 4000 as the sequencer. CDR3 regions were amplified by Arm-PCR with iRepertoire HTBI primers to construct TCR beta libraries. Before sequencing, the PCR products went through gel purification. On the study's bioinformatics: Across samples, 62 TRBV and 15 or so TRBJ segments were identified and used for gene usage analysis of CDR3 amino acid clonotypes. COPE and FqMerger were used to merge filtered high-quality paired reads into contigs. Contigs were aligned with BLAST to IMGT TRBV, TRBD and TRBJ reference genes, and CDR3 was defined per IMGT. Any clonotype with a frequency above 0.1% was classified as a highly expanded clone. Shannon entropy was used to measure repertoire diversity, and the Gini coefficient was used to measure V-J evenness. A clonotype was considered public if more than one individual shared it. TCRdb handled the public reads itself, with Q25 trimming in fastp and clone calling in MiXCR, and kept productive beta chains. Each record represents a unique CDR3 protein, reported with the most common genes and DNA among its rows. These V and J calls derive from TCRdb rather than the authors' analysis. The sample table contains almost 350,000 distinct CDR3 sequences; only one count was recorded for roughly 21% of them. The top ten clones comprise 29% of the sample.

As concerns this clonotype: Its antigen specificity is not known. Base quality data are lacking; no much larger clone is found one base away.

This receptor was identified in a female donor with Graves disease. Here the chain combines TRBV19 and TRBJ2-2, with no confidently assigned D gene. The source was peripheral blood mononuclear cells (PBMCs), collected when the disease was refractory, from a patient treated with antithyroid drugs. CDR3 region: CASSIDRRRVAGELFF. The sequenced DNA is TGTGCCAGTAGTATAGATCGCCGCCGGGTTGCCGGGGAGCTGTTTTTT.